This paragraph reports one T cell receptor (beta chain). Produced via immunoSEQ multiplex PCR; TCRdb's table is partial and in-frame only. The sample has roughly 43,000 clones; less than 95% are singletons. These data originate in a study of preoperative IRX-2 immunotherapy in early breast cancer. CDR1 and CDR2 from the germline V gene are SGHTA and FQGTGA. With 5 bases removed from V and 6 bases from J, the gap between germline ends came to 13 bases. The CDR3 totals 13 residues. Indicated treatment: preoperative locoregional IRX-2 cytokine immunotherapy. This phase Ib study tested locoregional IRX-2 cytokine immunotherapy given before surgery.

This receptor was taken from a human donor with breast cancer. This material consisted of tumor tissue, taken after IRX-2 immunotherapy. J is TRBJ1-1 and V is TRBV7-3; unclear D gene. CDR3 nucleotide sequence: TGTGCCAGCAGCCCCGGGGTAAGGGCTGAAGCTTTCTTT. This codes for CASSPGVRAEAFF.